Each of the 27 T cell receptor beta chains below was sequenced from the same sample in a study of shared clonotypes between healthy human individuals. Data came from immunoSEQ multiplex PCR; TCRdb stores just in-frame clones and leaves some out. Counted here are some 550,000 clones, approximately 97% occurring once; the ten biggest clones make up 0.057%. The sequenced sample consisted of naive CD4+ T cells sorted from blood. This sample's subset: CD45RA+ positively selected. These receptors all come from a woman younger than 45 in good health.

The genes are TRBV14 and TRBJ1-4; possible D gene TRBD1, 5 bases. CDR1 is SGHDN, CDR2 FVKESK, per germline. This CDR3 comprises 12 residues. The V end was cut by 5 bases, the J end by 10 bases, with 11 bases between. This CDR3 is CASSSQRGKLFF. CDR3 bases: TGTGCCAGCAGCTCCCAAAGGGGAAAACTGTTTTTT.

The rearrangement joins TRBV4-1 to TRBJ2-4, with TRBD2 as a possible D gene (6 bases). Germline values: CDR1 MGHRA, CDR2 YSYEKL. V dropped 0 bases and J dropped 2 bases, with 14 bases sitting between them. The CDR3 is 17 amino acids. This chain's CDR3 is CASSQESGSVSKNIQYF. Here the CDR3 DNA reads TGCGCCAGCAGCCAAGAATCCGGGAGTGTTTCCAAAAACATTCAGTACTTC.

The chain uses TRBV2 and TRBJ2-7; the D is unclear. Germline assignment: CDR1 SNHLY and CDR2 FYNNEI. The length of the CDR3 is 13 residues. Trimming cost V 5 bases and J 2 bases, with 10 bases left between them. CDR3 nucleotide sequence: TGTGCCAGCAGTTTCGACTGGGCCTACGAGCAGTACTTC. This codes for CASSFDWAYEQYF.

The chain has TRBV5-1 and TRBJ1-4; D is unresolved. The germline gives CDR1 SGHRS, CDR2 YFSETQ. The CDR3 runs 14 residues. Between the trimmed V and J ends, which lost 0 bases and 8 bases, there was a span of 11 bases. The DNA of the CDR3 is TGCGCCAGCAGCTTGGAAGGGTCCCGGGAAAAACTGTTTTTT. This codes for CASSLEGSREKLFF.

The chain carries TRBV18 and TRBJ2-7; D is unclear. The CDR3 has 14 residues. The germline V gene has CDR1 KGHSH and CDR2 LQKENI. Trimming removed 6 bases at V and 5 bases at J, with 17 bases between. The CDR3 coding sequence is TGTGCCAGCTCTACCCCCGCAAAAGCCCACGAGCAGTACTTC. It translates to CASSTPAKAHEQYF.

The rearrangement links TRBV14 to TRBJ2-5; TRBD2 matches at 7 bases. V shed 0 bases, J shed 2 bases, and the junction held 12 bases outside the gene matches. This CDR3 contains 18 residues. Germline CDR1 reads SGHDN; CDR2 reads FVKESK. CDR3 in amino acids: CASSQDFFERGVQETQYF. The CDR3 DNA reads TGTGCCAGCAGCCAAGATTTCTTCGAGCGGGGAGTGCAAGAGACCCAGTACTTC.

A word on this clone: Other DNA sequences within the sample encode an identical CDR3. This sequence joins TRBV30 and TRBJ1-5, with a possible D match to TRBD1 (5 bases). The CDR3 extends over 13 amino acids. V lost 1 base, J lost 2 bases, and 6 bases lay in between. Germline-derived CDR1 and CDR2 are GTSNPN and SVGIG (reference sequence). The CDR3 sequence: CAWSARGNQPQHF. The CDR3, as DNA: TGTGCCTGGAGTGCCAGGGGCAATCAGCCCCAGCATTTT.

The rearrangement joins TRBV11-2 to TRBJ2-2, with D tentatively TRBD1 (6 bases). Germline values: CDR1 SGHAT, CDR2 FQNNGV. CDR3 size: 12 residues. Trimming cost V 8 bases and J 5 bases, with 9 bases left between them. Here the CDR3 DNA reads TGTGCCAGCGGGGGCACAACCGGGGAGCTGTTTTTT. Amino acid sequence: CASGGTTGELFF.

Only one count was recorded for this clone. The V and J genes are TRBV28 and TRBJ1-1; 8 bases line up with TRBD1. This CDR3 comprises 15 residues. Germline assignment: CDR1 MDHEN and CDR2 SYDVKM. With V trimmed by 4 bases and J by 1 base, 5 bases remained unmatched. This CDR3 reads CASSSGGTGNTEAFF. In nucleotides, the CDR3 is TGTGCCAGCAGTTCCGGCGGGACAGGGAACACTGAAGCTTTCTTT.

CDR3 nucleotides: TGTGCCAGCAGCCCATTCTTGTACAGGGGAAACACCGGGGAGCTGTTTTTT. Translated: CASSPFLYRGNTGELFF. The V and J genes are TRBV28 and TRBJ2-2; 7 bases fit TRBD1. The CDR3 is 17 residues long. Per the germline V gene, CDR1 is MDHEN and CDR2 is SYDVKM. Germline trimming cut 6 bases from V and 2 bases from J; bases unmatched to any gene: 12.

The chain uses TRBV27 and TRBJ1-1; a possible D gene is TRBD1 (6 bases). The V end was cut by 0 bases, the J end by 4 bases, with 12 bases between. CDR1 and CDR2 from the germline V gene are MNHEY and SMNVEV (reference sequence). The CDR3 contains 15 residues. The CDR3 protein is CASSLSPGAFTEAFF. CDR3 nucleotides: TGTGCCAGCAGTTTATCCCCGGGGGCTTTCACTGAAGCTTTCTTT.

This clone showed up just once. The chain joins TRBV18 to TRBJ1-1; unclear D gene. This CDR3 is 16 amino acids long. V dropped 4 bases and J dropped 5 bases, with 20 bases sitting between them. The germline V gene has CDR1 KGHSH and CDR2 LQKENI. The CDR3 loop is CASSRSQEVYGTEAFF. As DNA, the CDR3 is TGTGCCAGCTCACGGTCTCAGGAAGTTTATGGGACTGAAGCTTTCTTT.

DNA for the CDR3: TGCGCCAGCAGCCCCCCTAAAGGCCAGCTCTACAATGAGCAGTTCTTC. It yields the protein CASSPPKGQLYNEQFF. The rearrangement links TRBV5-1 to TRBJ2-1; unclear D gene. In germline, CDR1 is SGHRS, CDR2 YFSETQ. Trimming pared 4 bases from V and 3 bases from J, leaving 17 bases between. CDR3 length equals 16 residues.

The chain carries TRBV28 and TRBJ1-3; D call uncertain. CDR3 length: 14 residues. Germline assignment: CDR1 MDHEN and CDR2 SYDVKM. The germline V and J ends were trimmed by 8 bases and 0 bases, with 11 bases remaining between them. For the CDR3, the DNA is TGTGCCAGCCATCCCCACGGCTCTGGAAACACCATATATTTT. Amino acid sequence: CASHPHGSGNTIYF.

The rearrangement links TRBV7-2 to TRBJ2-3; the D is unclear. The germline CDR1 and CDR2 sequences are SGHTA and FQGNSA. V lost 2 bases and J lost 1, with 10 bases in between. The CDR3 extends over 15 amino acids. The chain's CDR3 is CASSLSVTGTDTQYF. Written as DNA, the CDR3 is TGTGCCAGCAGCTTAAGCGTTACCGGCACAGATACGCAGTATTTT.

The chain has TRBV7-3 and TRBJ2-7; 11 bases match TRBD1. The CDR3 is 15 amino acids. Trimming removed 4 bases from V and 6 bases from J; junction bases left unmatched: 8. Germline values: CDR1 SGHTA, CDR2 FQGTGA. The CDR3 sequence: CASSSSPGQGGEQYF. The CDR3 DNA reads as TGTGCCAGCAGCTCATCACCGGGACAGGGGGGCGAGCAGTACTTC.

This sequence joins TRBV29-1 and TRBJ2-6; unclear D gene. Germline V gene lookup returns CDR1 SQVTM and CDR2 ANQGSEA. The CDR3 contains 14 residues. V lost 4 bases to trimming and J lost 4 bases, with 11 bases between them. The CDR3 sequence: CSVAKGPGANVLTF. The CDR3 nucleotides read TGCAGCGTTGCTAAGGGTCCCGGGGCCAACGTCCTGACTTTC. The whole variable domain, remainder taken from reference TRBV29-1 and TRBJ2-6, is SAVISQKPSRDICQRGTSLTIQCQVDSQVTMMFWYRQQPGQSLTLIATANQGSEATYESGFVIDKFPISRPNLTFSTLTVSNMSPEDSSIYLCSVAKGPGANVLTFGAGSRLTVL.

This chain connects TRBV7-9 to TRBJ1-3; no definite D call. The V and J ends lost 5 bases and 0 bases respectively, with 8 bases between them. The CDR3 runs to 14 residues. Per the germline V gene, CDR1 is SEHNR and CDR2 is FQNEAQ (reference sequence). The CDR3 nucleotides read TGTGCCAGCAGCGCATGGGACTCTGGAAACACCATATATTTT. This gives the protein CASSAWDSGNTIYF. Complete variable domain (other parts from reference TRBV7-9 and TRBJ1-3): DTGVSQNPRHKITKRGQNVTFRCDPISEHNRLYWYRQTLGQGPEFLTYFQNEAQLEKSRLLSDRFSAERPKGSFSTLEIQRTEQGDSAMYLCASSAWDSGNTIYFGEGSWLTVV.

The CDR3 is CAISEWTGVYGYTF. The CDR3 nucleotides are TGTGCCATCAGTGAGTGGACAGGGGTCTATGGCTACACCTTC. The chain joins TRBV10-3 to TRBJ1-2; 9 bases are shared with TRBD1. The V and J ends lost 1 base and 4 bases, in that order; junction bases with no gene match: 1. The CDR3 totals 14 residues. CDR1 is ENHRY and CDR2 is SYGVKD in the germline V gene.

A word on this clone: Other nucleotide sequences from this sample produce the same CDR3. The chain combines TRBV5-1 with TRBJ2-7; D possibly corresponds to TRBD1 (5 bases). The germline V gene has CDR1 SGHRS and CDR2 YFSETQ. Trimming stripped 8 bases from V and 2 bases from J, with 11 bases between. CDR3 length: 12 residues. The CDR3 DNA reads TGCGCCAGTTCCCAGGGTGCCTACGAGCAGTACTTC. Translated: CASSQGAYEQYF.

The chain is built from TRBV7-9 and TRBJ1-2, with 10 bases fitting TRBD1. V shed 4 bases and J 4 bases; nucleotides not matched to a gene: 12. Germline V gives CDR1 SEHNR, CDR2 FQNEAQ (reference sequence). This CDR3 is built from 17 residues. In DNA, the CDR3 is TGTGCCAGCAGCTCAGGCATGAAGGGACAGGGGAGCTATGGCTACACCTTC. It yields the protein CASSSGMKGQGSYGYTF.

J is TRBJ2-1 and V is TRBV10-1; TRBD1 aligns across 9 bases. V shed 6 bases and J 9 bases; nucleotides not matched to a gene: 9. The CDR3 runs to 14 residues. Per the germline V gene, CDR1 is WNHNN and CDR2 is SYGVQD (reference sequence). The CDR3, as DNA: TGCGCCAGCAGCCTGACAGGGGGTAGAGGTGAGCAGTTCTTC. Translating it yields CASSLTGGRGEQFF.

Here the CDR3 DNA reads TGCGCCAGCAGCTTTGGGACAAATAGCAATCAGCCCCAGCATTTT. It translates to CASSFGTNSNQPQHF. The chain is built from TRBV5-1 and TRBJ1-5, with a tentative D call TRBD1 (6 bases). Deletions cut 2 bases from V and 0 bases from J, with 9 bases between. The CDR3 length is 15 residues. Germline V CDR1 and CDR2: SGHRS, YFSETQ.

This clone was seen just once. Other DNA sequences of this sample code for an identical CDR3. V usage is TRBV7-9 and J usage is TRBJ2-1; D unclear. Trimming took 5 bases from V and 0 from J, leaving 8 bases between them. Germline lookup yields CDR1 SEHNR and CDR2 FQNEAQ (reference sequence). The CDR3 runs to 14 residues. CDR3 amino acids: CASSLTSSYNEQFF. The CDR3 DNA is TGTGCCAGCAGCCTCACATCCTCCTACAATGAGCAGTTCTTC.

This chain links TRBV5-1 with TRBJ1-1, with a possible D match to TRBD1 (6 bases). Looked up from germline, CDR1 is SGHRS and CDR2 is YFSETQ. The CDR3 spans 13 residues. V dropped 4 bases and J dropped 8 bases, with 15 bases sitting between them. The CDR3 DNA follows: TGCGCCAGCAGCCTTCCTACCGGGACAGAAGCTTTCTTT. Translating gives CASSLPTGTEAFF.

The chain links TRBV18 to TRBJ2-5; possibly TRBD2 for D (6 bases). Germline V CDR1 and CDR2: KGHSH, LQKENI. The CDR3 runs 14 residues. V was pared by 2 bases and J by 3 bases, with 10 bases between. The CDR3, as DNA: TGTGCCAGCTCACCAAGACTAGTTGAAGAGACCCAGTACTTC. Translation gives CASSPRLVEETQYF.

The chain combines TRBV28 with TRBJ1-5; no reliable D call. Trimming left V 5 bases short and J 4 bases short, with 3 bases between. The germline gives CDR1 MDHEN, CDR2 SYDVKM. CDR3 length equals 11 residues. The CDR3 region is CASSKNQPQHF. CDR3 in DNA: TGTGCCAGCAGTAAGAATCAGCCCCAGCATTTT.